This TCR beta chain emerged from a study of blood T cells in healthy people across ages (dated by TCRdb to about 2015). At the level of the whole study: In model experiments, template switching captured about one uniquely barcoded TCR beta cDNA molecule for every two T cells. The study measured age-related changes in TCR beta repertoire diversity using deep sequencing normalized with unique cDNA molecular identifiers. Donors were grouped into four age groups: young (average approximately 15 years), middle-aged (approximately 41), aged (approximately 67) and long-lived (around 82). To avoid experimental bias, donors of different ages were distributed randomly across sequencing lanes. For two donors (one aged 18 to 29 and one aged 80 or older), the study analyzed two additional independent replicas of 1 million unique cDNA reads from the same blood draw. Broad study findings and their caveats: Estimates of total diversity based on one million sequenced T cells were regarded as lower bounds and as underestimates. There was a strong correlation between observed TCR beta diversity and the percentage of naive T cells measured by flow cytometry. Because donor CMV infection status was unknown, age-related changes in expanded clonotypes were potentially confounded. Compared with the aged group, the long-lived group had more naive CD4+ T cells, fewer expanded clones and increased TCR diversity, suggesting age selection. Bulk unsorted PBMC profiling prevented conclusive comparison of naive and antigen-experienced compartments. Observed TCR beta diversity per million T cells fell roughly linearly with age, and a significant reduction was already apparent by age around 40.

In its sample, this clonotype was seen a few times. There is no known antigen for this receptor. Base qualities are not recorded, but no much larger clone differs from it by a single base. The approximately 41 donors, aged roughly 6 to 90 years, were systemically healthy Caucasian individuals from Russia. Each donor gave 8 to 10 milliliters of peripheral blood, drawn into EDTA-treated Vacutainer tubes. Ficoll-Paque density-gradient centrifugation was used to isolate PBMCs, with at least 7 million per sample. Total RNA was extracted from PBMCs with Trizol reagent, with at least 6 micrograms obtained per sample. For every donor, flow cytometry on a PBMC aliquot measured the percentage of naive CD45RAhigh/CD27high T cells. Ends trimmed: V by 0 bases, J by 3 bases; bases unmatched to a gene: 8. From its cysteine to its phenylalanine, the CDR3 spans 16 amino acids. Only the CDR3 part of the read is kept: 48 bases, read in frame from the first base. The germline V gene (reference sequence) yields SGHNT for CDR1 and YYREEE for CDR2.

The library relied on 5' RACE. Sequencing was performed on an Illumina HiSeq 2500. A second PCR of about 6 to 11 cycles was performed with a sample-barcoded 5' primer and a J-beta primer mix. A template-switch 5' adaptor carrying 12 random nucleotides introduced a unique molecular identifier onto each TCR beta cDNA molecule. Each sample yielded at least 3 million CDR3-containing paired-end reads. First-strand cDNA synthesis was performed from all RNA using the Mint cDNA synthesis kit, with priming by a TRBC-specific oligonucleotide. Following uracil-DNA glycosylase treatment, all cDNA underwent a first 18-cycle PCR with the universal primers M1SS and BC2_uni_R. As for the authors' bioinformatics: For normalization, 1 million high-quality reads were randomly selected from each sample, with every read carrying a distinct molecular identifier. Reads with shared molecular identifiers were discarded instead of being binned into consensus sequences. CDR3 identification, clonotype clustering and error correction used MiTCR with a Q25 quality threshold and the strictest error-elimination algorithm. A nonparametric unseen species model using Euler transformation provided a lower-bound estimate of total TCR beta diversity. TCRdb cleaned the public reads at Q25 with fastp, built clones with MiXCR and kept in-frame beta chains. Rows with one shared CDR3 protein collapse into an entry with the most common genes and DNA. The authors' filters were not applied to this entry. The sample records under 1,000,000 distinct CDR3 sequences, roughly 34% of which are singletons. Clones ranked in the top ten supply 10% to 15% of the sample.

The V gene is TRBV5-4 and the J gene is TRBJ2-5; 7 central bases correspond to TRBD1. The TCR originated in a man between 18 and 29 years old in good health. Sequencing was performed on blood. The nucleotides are TGTGCCAGCAGCTTGGGGGACAGCCTCCGAGAAGAGACCCAGTACTTC. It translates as CASSLGDSLREETQYF.